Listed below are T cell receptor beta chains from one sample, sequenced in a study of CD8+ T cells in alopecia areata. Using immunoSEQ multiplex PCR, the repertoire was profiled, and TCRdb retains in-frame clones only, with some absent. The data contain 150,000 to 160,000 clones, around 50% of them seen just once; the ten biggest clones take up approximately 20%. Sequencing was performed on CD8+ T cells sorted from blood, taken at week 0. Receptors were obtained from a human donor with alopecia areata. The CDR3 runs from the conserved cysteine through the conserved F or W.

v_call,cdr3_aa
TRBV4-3,CASSQARAGAQTEAFF
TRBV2,CASSVPGLTDTQYF
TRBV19,CASNRGTEAFF
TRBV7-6,CASSLATSGGADEQFF
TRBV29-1,CSVLTRANVLTF
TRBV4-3,CASSQASGATKNIQYF
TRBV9,CASSVELGTGNNEQFF
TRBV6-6,CASSYWEQGETQYF
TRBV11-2,CASSLGPVGRQETQYF
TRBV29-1,CSVESPDSGVNVLTF
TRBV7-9,CASSIDRGGEQFF
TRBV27,CASSRSPSWRYEQYF
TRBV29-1,CSVKGGDTEAFF
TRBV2,CASSVVRFGPEAFF
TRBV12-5,CASAPTGAHGYTF
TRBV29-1,CSVPDYNEQFF
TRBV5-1,CASSLLTGDYETQYF
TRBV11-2,CASSFRTYEQYF
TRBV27,CASSTTSNQPQHF
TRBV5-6,CASRTGGGNSPLHF
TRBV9,CASSVGDTEAFF
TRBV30,CAVGVAYEQYF
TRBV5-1,CASMNTGATGELFF
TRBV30,CAHDPGQGDSPLHF
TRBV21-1,CASPRGSGGGEQYF
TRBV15,CATSSKNQPQHF
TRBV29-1,CSVGPGKTGELFF
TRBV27,CASNPHPTSNQPQHF
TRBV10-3,CAISEDSWEGTNTEAFF
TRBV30,CAWSVFRGTEAFF
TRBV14,CASSEDYEQYF
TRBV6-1,CASSEDPKGQGPNTEAFF
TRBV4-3,CASSQDLAATSGNTIYF
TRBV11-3,CASSGWTDYSNQPQHF
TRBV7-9,CARQDLNTGELFF
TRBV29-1,CSVEIHYGYTF
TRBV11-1,CASSLGQSYEQYF
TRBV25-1,CASTFQGATDTQYF
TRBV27,CASNPAGPEMGDYGYTF
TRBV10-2,CASSGQGKGYTF
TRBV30,CAWSGGHGYTF
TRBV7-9,CASSFGGAQEQYF
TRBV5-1,CASSQDRADEQYF
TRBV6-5,CASSPGQYTEAFF
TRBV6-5,CASSYGVENTEAFF
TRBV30,CAWSVSLGAGDNYGYTF
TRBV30,CAWSELLGGPNEQFF
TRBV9,CASSVEYTGELFF